The sequence of this T cell receptor (beta chain) was determined in a study of control samples from healthy donors and cancer patients. Only in-frame clones appear in the TCRdb table, and some are missing; sequencing was by immunoSEQ multiplex PCR. The sample has around 170,000 clones; 80% to 90% are singletons. Between the trimmed V and J ends, which lost 5 bases and 2 bases, there was a span of 18 bases. The CDR3 length is 17 residues. Germline assignment: CDR1 PRHDT and CDR2 FYEKMQ (reference sequence). The chain carries TRBV13 and TRBJ2-2, with a possible D match to TRBD1 (6 bases). The sequence was obtained from a woman between 25 and 40 years old in good health. The specimen sequenced was blood. CDR3 protein: CASSLPPDSLNTGELFF. The CDR3, as DNA: TGTGCCAGCAGCCTCCCCCCGGACAGTTTAAACACCGGGGAGCTGTTTTTT.